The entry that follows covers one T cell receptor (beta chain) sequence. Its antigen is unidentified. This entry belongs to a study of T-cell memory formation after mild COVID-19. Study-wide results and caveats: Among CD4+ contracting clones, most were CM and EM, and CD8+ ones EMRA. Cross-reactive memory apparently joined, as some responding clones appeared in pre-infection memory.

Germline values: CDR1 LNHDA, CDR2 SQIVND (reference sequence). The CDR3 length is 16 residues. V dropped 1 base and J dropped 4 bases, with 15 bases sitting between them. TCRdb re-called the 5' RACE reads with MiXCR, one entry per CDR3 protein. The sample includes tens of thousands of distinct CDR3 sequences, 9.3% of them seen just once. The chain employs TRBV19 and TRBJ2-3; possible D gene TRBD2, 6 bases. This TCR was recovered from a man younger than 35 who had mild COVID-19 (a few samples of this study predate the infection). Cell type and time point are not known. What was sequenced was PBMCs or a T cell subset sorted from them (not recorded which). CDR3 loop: CASSIAEPSSADTQYF. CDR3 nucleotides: TGTGCCAGTAGTATAGCAGAACCGTCTAGCGCAGATACGCAGTATTTT.